One TCR beta chain is described in this entry. Its antigen is currently unknown. The sample comes from a study of neoadjuvant anti-PD-1 for oral cavity cancer. This table comes from immunoSEQ multiplex PCR, and its TCRdb copy is limited to in-frame clones, with some not included. The table shows approximately 72,000 clones, with around four fifths occurring only once. Notes on the study in general: Higher pretreatment blood Treg/Th17 ratios correlated with higher pretreatment blood and lower post-treatment tumor TCRbeta clonality.

V lost 5 bases to trimming and J lost 6 bases, with 23 bases between them. The length of the CDR3 is 17 residues. Germline V gene lookup returns CDR1 SEHNR and CDR2 FQNEAQ (reference sequence). This chain joins TRBV7-9 and TRBJ1-5; a possible D gene is TRBD1 (5 bases). The receptor's source is a person aged 35 to 85 with oral cavity squamous cell carcinoma. Material: PBMCs, obtained before nivolumab (anti-PD-1) treatment. The CDR3 is CASSPGFWGSGGQPQHF. The DNA for the CDR3 is TGTGCCAGCAGCCCAGGCTTTTGGGGCAGCGGGGGTCAGCCCCAGCATTTT. The full variable domain, its missing parts supplied by reference TRBV7-9 and TRBJ1-5, is DTGVSQNPRHKITKRGQNVTFRCDPISEHNRLYWYRQTLGQGPEFLTYFQNEAQLEKSRLLSDRFSAERPKGSFSTLEIQRTEQGDSAMYLCASSPGFWGSGGQPQHFGDGTRLSIL.